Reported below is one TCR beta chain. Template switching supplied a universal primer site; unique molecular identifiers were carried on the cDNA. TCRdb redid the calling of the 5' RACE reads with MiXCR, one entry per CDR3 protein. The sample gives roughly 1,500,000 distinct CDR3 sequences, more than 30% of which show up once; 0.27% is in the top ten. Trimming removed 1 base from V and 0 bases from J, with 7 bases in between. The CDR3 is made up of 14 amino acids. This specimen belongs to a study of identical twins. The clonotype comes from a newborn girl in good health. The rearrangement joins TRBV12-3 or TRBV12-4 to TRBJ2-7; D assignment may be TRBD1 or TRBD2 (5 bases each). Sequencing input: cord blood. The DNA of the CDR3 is TGTGCCAGCAGTTTAGGGGACGTCTCCTACGAGCAGTACTTC. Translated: CASSLGDVSYEQYF.